This section outlines one T cell receptor (beta chain) sequence together with its context. The data originate from a study of T cell changes during pregnancy in multiple sclerosis. V lost 6 bases and J 1 base, leaving 15 bases between the germline ends. Looked up from germline, CDR1 is LNHDA and CDR2 is SQIVND (reference sequence). CDR3 length equals 15 residues. The assay was immunoSEQ multiplex PCR, and TCRdb's table has in-frame clones only and misses some. The sample consists of 35,000 to 55,000 clones, 90% of them appearing once. The J gene is TRBJ1-1, the V gene TRBV19; D is unclear. The sequencing used peripheral blood, collected in the second trimester of pregnancy. This sequence originates from a female donor in good health, enrolled as a control in a pregnancy study. CDR3 bases: TGTGCCAGTAGCAACACCCCCATTCAGAACACTGAAGCTTTCTTT. It specifies CASSNTPIQNTEAFF.